Here is one TCR beta chain with its context. The clone's antigen remains unknown. Base quality data are lacking; no much larger clone is found one base away. TCRbeta CDR3 regions were amplified from genomic DNA using the immunoSEQ Assay, a bias-controlled multiplex PCR. The authors' pipeline ran thus. Within the assay, amplification of reference gene primers was used to estimate how many nucleated cells each sample contained. To quantify the absolute abundance of each unique TCRbeta CDR3 rearrangement, sequence reads were collapsed and filtered. Productive Simpson clonality was computed per sample as the square root of Simpson's diversity index over productive rearrangements. Imported from immuneACCESS, the table was reduced by TCRdb to in-frame sequences with V and J called. These copies leave out some clones; in studies compared against another copy, an unresolved V gene accounts for under half, and the cause of the remainder is not known. The DNA was the basis for D and trimming; V, J and clone size are from that table. The sample table lists 430,000 or so clones, around 89% of them with a count of one. The leading ten clones occupy about 1.7% of the sample.

This specimen comes from a study of blood T cell repertoires in COVID-19 (dated by TCRdb to about 2020). Context from the whole study: Samples covering the acute and convalescent phases of COVID-19 were provided by collaborators in the United States, Italy and Spain. Deeply sampled blood TCRbeta repertoires from subjects exposed to, actively infected with, or recovered from COVID-19 were included in the dataset. A de-identified subject ID, COVID-19 status, age in years and sex were almost always included in the sample metadata. The material from the prospective study consisted of cDNA or gDNA derived from T cells, B-cell-depleted T cells, or PBMCs. A freely available public database, intended as a resource for researchers studying the immune response to SARS-CoV-2, is where the repertoires were released. The samples were drawn from the first 160 participants of the ongoing ImmuneRACE study and from over 950 subjects provided by 6 global collaborators. Where available, HLA class I and class II types were taken from metadata supplied by the sample provider and were not determined by assay-based typing.

Enrolling through a virtual design, the prospective study's participants ranged in age from about 18 to 100 years and lived across roughly 24 United States geographic areas. In the prospective study, participants were assigned to cohorts based on the clinical history participants reported in a screening survey and a study questionnaire. Recovered participants in ImmuneRACE Cohort 3 were defined by two consecutive negative NP/OP PCR tests, clearance by a healthcare professional, or resolution of symptoms. Each participant in the prospective study had whole blood, serum and a nasopharyngeal or oropharyngeal swab collected by mobile phlebotomists. Over an approximately 2-month period, participants in the prospective study had the option of providing additional blood draws and questionnaires. Prospective study blood samples were shipped either frozen or at room temperature before DNA extraction. The study at large found these results: How much clinical and demographic metadata was included differed by source and by participant, and the metadata was provided uncurated.

The sample consisted of PBMCs or T cells enriched from blood (not recorded which). The receptor comes from a woman between 35 and 50 years old who had recovered from COVID-19.

The DNA is TGTGCCAGCAGCTTAGTGACAGTGAGGACCGGGGAGCTGTTTTTT. Its translation reads: CASSLVTVRTGELFF. This chain joins TRBV7-2 to TRBJ2-2; the D region possibly corresponds to TRBD1 (5 bases align). Sequences SGHTA (CDR1) and FQGNSA (CDR2) are obtained from the germline V gene. At the junction V is shortened by 1 base and J by 5 bases, with 11 bases in between. There are 15 amino acids in the CDR3, from cysteine to phenylalanine inclusive. Only CDR3 DNA remains: 45 bases, in frame from the first base.